This T cell receptor (beta chain) was identified during a study of human T cells and chemical hapten exposure (dated by TCRdb to 2020 to 2022). For the study in its entirety: For sensitization, 2% DPC in acetone was applied to a 2 cm by 2 cm area of upper inner arm skin. Throughout the study period of 20 to 25 weeks, patients also received therapeutic DPC doses to the scalp every week. Patch testing was done on the upper back using Finn chambers containing 0.01% DPC, and results were scored after 6 days according to International Contact Dermatitis Research Group standards. Alopecia areata with under or over 50% scalp involvement, alopecia totalis and alopecia universalis were represented in the patient cohort, which was mostly female. Libraries were pooled for sequencing, and per-sample TCR yields varied mainly because of small differences in library volumes within the pool. In alopecia patients, the study followed how the peripheral blood TCR repertoire changed in vivo over primary and secondary sensitization to diphenylcyclopropenone (DPC), a hapten. Blood was sampled from patients pre-sensitization (week 0) and at 2, 6 and about 24 weeks after DPC sensitization. About 29 alopecia patients gave blood for TCR sequencing at one to four time points (pre-sensitization, 2, 6 and 24 weeks).

The time point label corresponds to: patch test 3, about 24 weeks after DPC sensitization. The treatment or condition tag for this specimen amounts to: therapeutic diphenylcyclopropenone sensitization with weekly scalp DPC. At every patch-test visit, the blood draw took place before the patch test was put on. Patients were considered eligible if aged 18 to 70, diagnosed with alopecia and deemed suitable for DPC therapy, and patients were excluded if pregnant. Total RNA was extracted from unfractionated whole blood collected in Tempus Blood RNA tubes. This clonotype was found a few times. Its antigen is still unknown. The input lacks base qualities; no much larger clone sits a single base away. Summary of the overall study and its limitations: DPC sensitization did not change how many TCRs were above 1 in 1000 frequency, and no evidence was found of alterations in global repertoire structure. Patch test score correlated positively with the number of PT1 expanded TCRs, reaching significance at thresholds 8, 16 and 32 but not at 4. Compared with pre-sensitization or healthy control sets, expanded TCRs formed significantly more large CDR3 similarity clusters, which is consistent with antigen-driven responses. All patients had alopecia, a presumed autoimmune disease, so their immune response might differ from that of healthy individuals. Repeated subsampling changed both the strength of the expansion versus patch-test correlation and the threshold at which that correlation became significant.

Libraries were built with RACE. Sequencing was performed on a NextSeq 500. During library preparation, unique molecular identifiers were attached to individual cDNA molecules so that TCRs could be counted quantitatively and reproducibly. From each blood RNA sample, both TCR alpha and TCR beta chains were sequenced. The study's processing was this. A median of roughly 98,000 TCRs per sample was observed, with a range of 23,224 to 690,600. The Decombinator software suite was used to annotate the V, J and CDR3 of the TCR reads. To make PS versus PT1 abundance plots, every sample was subsampled to the same number of TCRs (28,000). TCRs were defined as expanded if absent before sensitization and observed at least eight times at the 2-week time point. TCRdb passed the public sequencing reads through fastp at Q25 and MiXCR, retaining productive beta sequences. Rows matching on CDR3 protein sequence are summarized as one entry with the most common DNA and genes. The authors' filters were not applied to this entry. Here the sample has about 190,000 distinct CDR3 sequences; approximately 26% occur a single time. The top ten constitute 2.5% of the sample.

V is cut back by 6 bases and J by 5 bases, with 5 bases in the junction unmatched. From the cysteine through the phenylalanine, the CDR3 covers 16 amino acids. Only the CDR3 part of the read is kept: 48 bases, read in frame from the first base. As encoded in the germline V gene, CDR1 is SNHLY while CDR2 is FYNNEI. The receptor comes from a woman aged 40 to 50 with alopecia areata. Some clones in this sample may be carry-over from other donors' samples. The sample consisted of whole blood, taken in connection with sensitization to the hapten diphenylcyclopropenone (DPC). Recombination connected TRBV2 to TRBJ2-2; 14 bases in the junction line up with TRBD2. The sequence in DNA is TGTGCCAGCAGGGGACTAGCGGGAGTGGCGACCGGGGAGCTGTTTTTT. This is translated as CASRGLAGVATGELFF. The variable domain in full, with residues beyond the CDR3 obtained from the reference TRBV2 and TRBJ2-2 genes, is EPEVTQTPSHQVTQMGQEVILRCVPISNHLYFYWYRQILGQKVEFLVSFYNNEISEKSEIFDDQFSVERPDGSNFTLKIRSTKLEDSAMYFCASRGLAGVATGELFFGEGSRLTVL.